The 2 T cell receptor beta chains below were found in one sample sequenced in a study of T-cell memory formation after mild COVID-19. TCRdb analysed the 5' RACE reads with MiXCR anew, one entry per CDR3 protein. There are 250,000 or so distinct CDR3 sequences in the sample; under 20% occur only once, and roughly 24% lies in the top ten. What was sequenced was PBMCs or a T cell subset sorted from them (not recorded which). The source of these receptors is a man younger than 35 who had mild COVID-19 (a few samples of this study predate the infection). Cell type and time point are not known.

V is TRBV2 and J is TRBJ2-5; a weak D match, TRBD1 (6 bases). Germline values: CDR1 SNHLY, CDR2 FYNNEI. V lost 3 bases to trimming and J lost 5 bases, with 10 bases between them. The CDR3 spans 13 residues. The DNA for the CDR3 is TGTGCCAGCAGTGATCAGGGGTCGGAGACCCAGTACTTC. This gives the protein CASSDQGSETQYF.

Ten or more counts support this clonotype. The rearrangement uses TRBV20-1 and TRBJ1-2; the D gene is possibly TRBD1 (6 bases). Germline values: CDR1 DFQATT, CDR2 SNEGSKA (reference sequence). Trimming took 5 bases from V and 3 from J, leaving 10 bases between them. CDR3 length equals 12 residues. CDR3 nucleotide sequence: TGCAGTGCTGTTACAGGGTACTATGGCTACACCTTC. Translation: CSAVTGYYGYTF.